This T cell receptor beta chain appears in the sequencing data of a study of lymphopenia after photon versus proton radiotherapy. Study-level points and caveats: Proton therapy kept repertoires fairly stable, unlike photons, which gained effector/memory cells. Post-nadir TCR diversity decline inversely tracked overall survival among those who died. After the lymphocyte nadir, photon-treated repertoires showed oligoclonal expansion, especially of CD8+ Temra cells.

Trimming took 1 base from V and 0 from J, leaving 22 bases between them. The CDR3 runs to 20 residues. Germline lookup yields CDR1 MNHEY and CDR2 SMNVEV (reference sequence). Method: immunoSEQ multiplex PCR; TCRdb's copy keeps in-frame clones and lacks some. Here the sample spans 50,000 to 60,000 clones, about 92% being singletons. A remark on this clone: Its antigen remains unknown.

This chain joins TRBV27 and TRBJ2-1; the D gene is possibly TRBD2 (5 bases). The clonotype was recovered from a woman aged 40 to 55 with cholangiocarcinoma. Specimen: peripheral blood, collected from a patient treated with photon-based radiotherapy. The chain's CDR3 is CASSLYRGGWPPSSYNEQFF. CDR3 nucleotide sequence: TGTGCCAGCAGTTTATATCGAGGCGGGTGGCCCCCCAGCTCCTACAATGAGCAGTTCTTC.